This record looks at one T cell receptor (beta chain) sequence and its context. These data belong to a study of blood T cell repertoires in COVID-19. This CDR3 comprises 13 residues. V was pared by 5 bases and J by 8 bases, with 6 bases of the junction left unmatched. Profiling relied on immunoSEQ multiplex PCR, and the TCRdb table lists in-frame clones only, not all of them. The sample holds about 170,000 clones, about 90% seen once. The V gene is TRBV12-3 or TRBV12-4, the J gene TRBJ2-3, with TRBD1 matching 8 bases. The sample was PBMCs or T cells enriched from blood (not recorded which). The source is a woman aged 45 to 65 who had recovered from COVID-19. CDR3 sequence reads: CASSPGTGGTQYF. CDR3 DNA sequence: TGTGCCAGCAGTCCAGGGACAGGCGGTACGCAGTATTTT.